One and the same sample provided the 28 T cell receptor beta chains below, sequenced in a study of neoadjuvant nivolumab and ipilimumab in lung cancer. Generated by immunoSEQ multiplex PCR, the TCRdb table keeps only in-frame clones and is missing some. There are some 25,000 clones in the sample; around 83% occur only once, and 7% to 10% lies in the top ten. The sample was tumor tissue, taken after neoadjuvant nivolumab, alone or with ipilimumab, at or shortly before surgery. The receptors here all came from an adult with non-small cell lung cancer.

The rearrangement links TRBV5-1 to TRBJ2-3; D might be TRBD2 (6 bases). CDR3 size: 13 residues. Germline V gene data show CDR1 as SGHRS and CDR2 as YFSETQ. Trimming cost V 5 bases and J 1 base, with 8 bases left between them. The CDR3 bases are TGCGCCAGCAGAGGAGGGGGCACAGATACGCAGTATTTT. Protein: CASRGGGTDTQYF.

V is TRBV13 and J is TRBJ2-3; possibly TRBD1 for D (6 bases). Per germline, CDR1 PRHDT and CDR2 FYEKMQ (reference sequence). V lost 6 bases, J lost 0 bases, and 10 bases lay in between. This CDR3 is built from 14 residues. DNA of the CDR3: TGTGCCAGCAGTCAGGACAGTAGCACAGATACGCAGTATTTT. It is translated as CASSQDSSTDTQYF.

This clone occurred once. CDR3 in amino acids: CASSLDSLNQETQYF. The CDR3 coding sequence is TGTGCCAGCAGCTTAGATTCCCTGAACCAAGAGACCCAGTACTTC. This chain uses TRBV11-3 with TRBJ2-5; D not resolved. V dropped 0 bases and J dropped 0 bases, with 8 bases sitting between them. The CDR3 totals 15 residues. CDR1 is SGHNT and CDR2 is YENEEA in the germline V gene.

This chain joins TRBV5-1 and TRBJ1-5; a weak D match, TRBD1 (5 bases). Trimming removed 3 bases at V and 1 base at J, with 8 bases between. The CDR3 covers 14 residues. CDR1 is SGHRS and CDR2 is YFSETQ in the germline V gene. For the CDR3, the DNA is TGCGCCAGCAGCTCGGGACGGAGCAATCAGCCCCAGCATTTT. Protein sequence: CASSSGRSNQPQHF.

This clone is labeled medium-sized. The CDR3 loop is CASSLGQGANEQFF. The DNA for the CDR3 is TGCGCCAGCAGCTTGGGTCAGGGGGCAAATGAGCAGTTCTTC. The chain joins TRBV5-1 to TRBJ2-1, with 8 bases aligning to TRBD1. Trimming removed 0 bases from V and 7 bases from J; junction bases left unmatched: 3. CDR1 SGHRS and CDR2 YFSETQ come from the germline V gene. There are 14 residues in the CDR3.

The chain couples TRBV25-1 to TRBJ2-7; D is tentatively TRBD1 or TRBD2 (5 bases each). The CDR3 runs to 12 residues. V lost 6 bases and J lost 6, with 12 bases in between. Germline loops: CDR1 MGHDK, CDR2 SYGVNS. This CDR3 is CASSEEGFEQYF. The CDR3 nucleotides read TGTGCCAGCAGCGAAGAGGGGTTCGAGCAGTACTTC.

The chain has TRBV29-1 and TRBJ1-1; D is uncertain. The V gene lost 7 bases and the J gene lost 4 bases, with 13 bases spanning the gap. Looked up from germline, CDR1 is SQVTM and CDR2 is ANQGSEA. CDR3 length equals 12 residues. Here the CDR3 reads CSADPVGTEAFF. The CDR3 DNA sequence: TGCAGCGCGGACCCGGTCGGCACTGAAGCTTTCTTT.

The V gene is TRBV7-2, the J gene TRBJ2-5; no firm D call. Germline loops: CDR1 SGHTA, CDR2 FQGNSA. V was trimmed by 4 bases and J by 5 bases, leaving 14 bases between them. The CDR3 length is 14 residues. The CDR3 DNA is TGTGCCAGCAGCTCCGGGCCGCTGGGGGAGACCCAGTACTTC. This encodes CASSSGPLGETQYF.

The rearrangement joins TRBV18 to TRBJ2-5; D not certain. V was clipped by 5 bases and J by 7 bases, with 14 bases between them. Per germline, CDR1 KGHSH and CDR2 LQKENI. This CDR3 contains 13 residues. CDR3: CASSSGGDGTQYF. CDR3 sequence (DNA): TGTGCCAGCTCATCGGGTGGTGACGGGACCCAGTACTTC.

The V call is TRBV7-9, the J call TRBJ2-2; a possible D gene is TRBD2 (6 bases). Trimming took off 6 bases at V and 2 bases at J, with 13 bases between the two ends. The CDR3 covers 15 residues. Germline values: CDR1 SEHNR, CDR2 FQNEAQ (reference sequence). DNA of the CDR3: TGTGCCAGCAGGGCGGGGCTGGGAAACACCGGGGAGCTGTTTTTT. Protein: CASRAGLGNTGELFF.

This chain links TRBV18 with TRBJ2-3; no firm D call. V dropped 4 bases and J dropped 6 bases, with 11 bases sitting between them. Germline V lookup: CDR1 KGHSH, CDR2 LQKENI. The CDR3 loop spans 13 amino acids. The CDR3 DNA reads as TGTGCCAGCTCACTCGAAGGGTGGGATACGCAGTATTTT. This codes for CASSLEGWDTQYF.

The rearrangement links TRBV15 to TRBJ1-5; a possible D gene is TRBD1 (5 bases). The CDR3 runs to 14 residues. V was clipped by 1 base and J by 3 bases, with 7 bases between them. CDR1 is LNHNV, CDR2 YYDKDF, per germline (reference sequence). The CDR3 bases are TGTGCCACCAGCAGAGGACAGTCCAATCAGCCCCAGCATTTT. Its translation is CATSRGQSNQPQHF. Full variable domain (rest looked up from reference TRBV15 and TRBJ1-5): DAMVIQNPRYQVTQFGKPVTLSCSQTLNHNVMYWYQQKSSQAPKLLFHYYDKDFNNEADTPDNFQSRRPNTSFCFLDIRSPGLGDTAMYLCATSRGQSNQPQHFGDGTRLSIL.

The chain carries TRBV5-4 and TRBJ2-7; tentatively, D is TRBD2 (6 bases). CDR1 SGHNT and CDR2 YYREEE come from the germline V gene (reference sequence). The length of the CDR3 is 15 residues. The V gene lost 0 bases and the J gene lost 1 base, with 11 bases spanning the gap. This chain's CDR3 is CASSLGAGPSYEQYF. The CDR3 coding sequence is TGTGCCAGCAGCTTGGGAGCGGGCCCATCCTACGAGCAGTACTTC.

V gene TRBV7-8 combines with J gene TRBJ1-2; D is ambiguous. V was cut by 4 bases and J by 0 bases, with 15 bases left in between. Germline CDR1 reads SGHVS; CDR2 reads FQNEAQ. The CDR3 is made up of 16 amino acids. CDR3 loop: CASSSGDHLANYGYTF. The CDR3 DNA reads TGTGCCAGCAGCTCCGGGGATCATTTAGCTAACTATGGCTACACCTTC.

The chain uses TRBV19 and TRBJ2-5; 10 bases line up with TRBD2. CDR1 and CDR2 from the germline V gene are LNHDA and SQIVND (reference sequence). The CDR3 sequence is 19 residues long. Losses at the gene ends were 3 bases for V and 2 bases for J; bases not matched to a gene: 15. The CDR3 sequence: CASSISLAGVGGSQETQYF. The CDR3 coding sequence is TGTGCCAGTAGTATTAGTCTAGCGGGAGTGGGGGGATCACAAGAGACCCAGTACTTC.

V and J are TRBV6-5 and TRBJ2-5; TRBD2 matches at 7 bases. Trimming removed 2 bases from V and 4 bases from J; junction bases left unmatched: 1. The germline V gene has CDR1 MNHEY and CDR2 SVGAGI. This CDR3 has 13 residues. CDR3 residues: CASSYQRGETQYF. The CDR3 coding sequence is TGTGCCAGCAGTTACCAGCGGGGAGAGACCCAGTACTTC.

This chain joins TRBV6-4 and TRBJ2-3; maybe TRBD2 (7 bases). This CDR3 comprises 14 residues. Germline V gene lookup returns CDR1 MRHNA and CDR2 SNTAGT. Trimming shortened V by 2 bases and J by 4 bases, and 10 bases separated the two germline ends. In DNA, the CDR3 is TGTGCCAGCAGTGACGGGGGGGCGCCAGATACGCAGTATTTT. Protein product: CASSDGGAPDTQYF.

The rearrangement joins TRBV9 to TRBJ2-2, with 12 bases lining up with TRBD2. Germline V gene lookup returns CDR1 SGDLS and CDR2 YYNGEE. The CDR3 covers 18 residues. With 0 bases clipped from V and 0 bases from J, the junction kept 3 bases outside the gene matches. CDR3 nucleotides: TGTGCCAGCAGCGTAGTGGCTAGCGGGAGGGCGAACACCGGGGAGCTGTTTTTT. Amino acids: CASSVVASGRANTGELFF.

This chain connects TRBV7-9 to TRBJ2-5; D is uncertain. V lost 3 bases and J lost 8, with 7 bases in between. Germline CDR1 reads SEHNR; CDR2 reads FQNEAQ (reference sequence). The CDR3 loop spans 11 amino acids. The CDR3 is CASSFGTTQYF. The CDR3 region has the DNA TGTGCCAGCAGCTTCGGCACCACCCAGTACTTC.

The V call is TRBV5-1, the J call TRBJ2-2, with D unclear. Trimming removed 4 bases from V and 1 base from J, with 14 bases in between. The CDR3 has 16 amino acids. CDR1 and CDR2 from the germline V gene are SGHRS and YFSETQ. CDR3 region: CASSLRLIGNTGELFF. The DNA of the CDR3 is TGCGCCAGCAGCCTTCGACTCATAGGGAACACCGGGGAGCTGTTTTTT.

The chain employs TRBV14 and TRBJ1-2, with D perhaps matching TRBD1 (6 bases). The CDR3 is 18 amino acids. V was trimmed by 1 base and J by 8 bases, leaving 26 bases between them. The V gene's germline CDR1 is SGHDN and CDR2 FVKESK. The CDR3 is CASSQGSTGPRLLSGYTF. CDR3 in DNA: TGTGCCAGCAGCCAAGGGAGCACAGGGCCGCGACTGTTGAGCGGCTACACCTTC.

The DNA for the CDR3 is TGTGCCAGCAGGTCAGGGTACGAGCAGTACTTC. Protein: CASRSGYEQYF. This chain uses TRBV6-6 with TRBJ2-7; possibly TRBD1 for D (5 bases). Germline lookup yields CDR1 MNHNY and CDR2 SVGAGI (reference sequence). The CDR3 totals 11 residues. The V end was cut by 6 bases, the J end by 4 bases, with 7 bases between.

This chain joins TRBV7-9 and TRBJ1-2; D is unresolved. Germline CDR1 SEHNR, CDR2 FQNEAQ (reference sequence). V dropped 4 bases and J dropped 4 bases, with 13 bases sitting between them. The CDR3 runs to 14 residues. This CDR3 is CASSSRKFTYGYTF. The CDR3 nucleotides read TGTGCCAGCAGCTCGAGAAAATTTACCTATGGCTACACCTTC.

The rearrangement links TRBV7-3 to TRBJ1-6; D is undetermined. Germline-derived CDR1 and CDR2 are SGHTA and FQGTGA. The CDR3 contains 14 residues. V was cut by 3 bases and J by 4 bases, with 7 bases left in between. The CDR3 DNA sequence: TGTGCCAGCAGCTTGGACGGTTATAATTCACCCCTCCACTTT. Translating gives CASSLDGYNSPLHF. Full variable domain (rest looked up from reference TRBV7-3 and TRBJ1-6): GAGVSQTPSNKVTEKGKYVELRCDPISGHTALYWYRQSLGQGPEFLIYFQGTGAADDSGLPNDRFFAVRPEGSVSTLKIQRTERGDSAVYLCASSLDGYNSPLHFGNGTRLTVT.

The rearrangement joins TRBV6-1 to TRBJ2-7; D remains ambiguous. There are 14 residues in the CDR3. Germline V gene sequence: CDR1 MNHNS, CDR2 SASEGT. Trimming shortened V by 6 bases and J by 3 bases, and 15 bases separated the two germline ends. The CDR3 DNA reads as TGTGCCAGCAGCTTAGGAGATTTCGACTACGAGCAGTACTTC. It encodes CASSLGDFDYEQYF.

The V call is TRBV9, the J call TRBJ2-2; D may be TRBD1 (6 bases). Trimming left V 4 bases short and J 3 bases short, with 16 bases between. Germline-derived CDR1 and CDR2 are SGDLS and YYNGEE. This CDR3 contains 16 residues. The CDR3 DNA sequence: TGTGCCAGCAGCACACGCCGGGACACGTACACCGGGGAGCTGTTTTTT. Residues: CASSTRRDTYTGELFF.

The V call is TRBV4-2, the J call TRBJ2-3, with 7 bases identical to TRBD1. CDR1 and CDR2 from the germline V gene are LGHNA and YNFKEQ. The CDR3 is made up of 15 amino acids. With V trimmed by 0 bases and J by 1 base, 1 base remained unmatched. In DNA form, the CDR3 reads TGTGCCAGCAGCCAAGATGGACAGGGCACAGATACGCAGTATTTT. Protein sequence: CASSQDGQGTDTQYF.

The chain employs TRBV2 and TRBJ1-5; 7 nucleotides line up with TRBD1. From germline, CDR1 is SNHLY and CDR2 FYNNEI. The V and J ends lost 8 bases and 3 bases, in that order; junction bases with no gene match: 10. The CDR3 consists of 15 residues. CDR3 bases: TGTGCCAGCTCGAATCGACAGGGACACAATCAGCCCCAGCATTTT. Protein: CASSNRQGHNQPQHF.